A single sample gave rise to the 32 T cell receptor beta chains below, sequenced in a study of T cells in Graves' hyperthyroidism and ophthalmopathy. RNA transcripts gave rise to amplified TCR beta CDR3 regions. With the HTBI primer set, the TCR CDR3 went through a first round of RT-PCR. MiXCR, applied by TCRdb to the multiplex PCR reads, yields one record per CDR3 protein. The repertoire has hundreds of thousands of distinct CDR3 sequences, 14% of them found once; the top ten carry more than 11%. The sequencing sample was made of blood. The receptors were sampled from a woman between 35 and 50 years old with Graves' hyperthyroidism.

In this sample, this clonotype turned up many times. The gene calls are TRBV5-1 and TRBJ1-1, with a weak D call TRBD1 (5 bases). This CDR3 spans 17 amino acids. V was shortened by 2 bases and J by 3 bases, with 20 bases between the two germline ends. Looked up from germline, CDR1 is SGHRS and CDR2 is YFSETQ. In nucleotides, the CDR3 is TGCGCCAGCAGCTTCGGTTTTTTCGTGGAGGGACACACTGAAGCTTTCTTT. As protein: CASSFGFFVEGHTEAFF. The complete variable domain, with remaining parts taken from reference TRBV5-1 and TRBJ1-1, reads KAGVTQTPRYLIKTRGQQVTLSCSPISGHRSVSWYQQTPGQGLQFLFEYFSETQRNKGNFPGRFSGRQFSNSRSEMNVSTLELGDSALYLCASSFGFFVEGHTEAFFGQGTRLTVV.

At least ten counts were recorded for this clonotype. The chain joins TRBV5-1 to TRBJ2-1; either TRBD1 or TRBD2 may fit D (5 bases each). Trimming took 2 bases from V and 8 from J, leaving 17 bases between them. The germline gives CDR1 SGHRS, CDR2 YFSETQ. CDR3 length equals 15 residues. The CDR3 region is CASSLVGPPADEQFF. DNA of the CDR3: TGCGCCAGCAGCTTAGTGGGACCCCCGGCGGATGAGCAGTTCTTC. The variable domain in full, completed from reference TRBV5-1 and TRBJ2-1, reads KAGVTQTPRYLIKTRGQQVTLSCSPISGHRSVSWYQQTPGQGLQFLFEYFSETQRNKGNFPGRFSGRQFSNSRSEMNVSTLELGDSALYLCASSLVGPPADEQFFGPGTRLTVL.

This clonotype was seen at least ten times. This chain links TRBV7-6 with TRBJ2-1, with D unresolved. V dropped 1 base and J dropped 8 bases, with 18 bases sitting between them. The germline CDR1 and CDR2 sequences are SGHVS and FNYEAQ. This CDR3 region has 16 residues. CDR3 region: CASSLVSAKSSHEQFF. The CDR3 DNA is TGTGCCAGCAGCTTAGTTTCGGCTAAATCGTCCCATGAGCAGTTCTTC.

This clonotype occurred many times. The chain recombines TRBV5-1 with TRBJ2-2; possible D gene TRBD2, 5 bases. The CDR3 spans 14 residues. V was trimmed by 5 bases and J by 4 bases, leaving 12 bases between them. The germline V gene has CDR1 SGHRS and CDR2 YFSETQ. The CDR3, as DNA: TGCGCCAGCAGATTTGGGAGTGGCACCGGGGAGCTGTTTTTT. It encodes CASRFGSGTGELFF.

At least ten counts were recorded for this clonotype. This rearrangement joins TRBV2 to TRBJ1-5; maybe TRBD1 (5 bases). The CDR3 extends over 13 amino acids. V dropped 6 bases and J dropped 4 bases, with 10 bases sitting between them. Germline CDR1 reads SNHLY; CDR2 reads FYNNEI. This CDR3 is CASRVGTNQPQHF. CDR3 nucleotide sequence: TGTGCCAGCAGGGTAGGGACGAATCAGCCCCAGCATTTT.

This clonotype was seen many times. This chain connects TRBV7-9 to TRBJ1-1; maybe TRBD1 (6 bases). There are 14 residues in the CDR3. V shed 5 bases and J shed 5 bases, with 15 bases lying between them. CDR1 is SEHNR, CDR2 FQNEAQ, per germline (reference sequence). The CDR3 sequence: CASSRTGMRTEAFF. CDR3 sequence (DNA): TGTGCCAGCAGCCGTACAGGGATGCGAACTGAAGCTTTCTTT.

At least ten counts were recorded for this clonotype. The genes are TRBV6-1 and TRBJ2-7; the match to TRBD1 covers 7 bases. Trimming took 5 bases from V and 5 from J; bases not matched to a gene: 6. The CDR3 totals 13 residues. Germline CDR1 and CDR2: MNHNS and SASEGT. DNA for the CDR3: TGTGCCAGCAGTTATACAGGGGTGAACGAGCAGTACTTC. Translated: CASSYTGVNEQYF.

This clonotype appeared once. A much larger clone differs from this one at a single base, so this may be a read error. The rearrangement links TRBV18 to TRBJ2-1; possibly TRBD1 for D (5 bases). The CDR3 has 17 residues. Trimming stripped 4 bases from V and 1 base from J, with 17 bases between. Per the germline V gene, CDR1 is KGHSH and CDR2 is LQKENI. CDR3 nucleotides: TGTGCCAGCTCACTGGTACCGGACACTCTATCCTACAATGAGCAGTTCTTC. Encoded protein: CASSLVPDTLSYNEQFF.

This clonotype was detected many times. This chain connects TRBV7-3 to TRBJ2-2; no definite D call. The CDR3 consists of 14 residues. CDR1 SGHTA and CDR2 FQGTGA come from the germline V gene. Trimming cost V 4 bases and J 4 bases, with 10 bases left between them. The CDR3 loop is CASSSTGPTGELFF. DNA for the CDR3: TGTGCCAGCAGCTCCACGGGTCCCACCGGGGAGCTGTTTTTT. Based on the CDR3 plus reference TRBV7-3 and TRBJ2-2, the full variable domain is GAGVSQTPSNKVTEKGKYVELRCDPISGHTALYWYRQSLGQGPEFLIYFQGTGAADDSGLPNDRFFAVRPEGSVSTLKIQRTERGDSAVYLCASSSTGPTGELFFGEGSRLTVL.

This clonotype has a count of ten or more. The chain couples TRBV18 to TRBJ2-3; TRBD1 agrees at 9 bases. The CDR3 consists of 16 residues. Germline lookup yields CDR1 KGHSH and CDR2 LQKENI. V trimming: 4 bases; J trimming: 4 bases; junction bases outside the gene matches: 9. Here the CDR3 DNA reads TGTGCCAGCTCACTACAGGGGGCAAACAAGGCAGATACGCAGTATTTT. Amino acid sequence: CASSLQGANKADTQYF.

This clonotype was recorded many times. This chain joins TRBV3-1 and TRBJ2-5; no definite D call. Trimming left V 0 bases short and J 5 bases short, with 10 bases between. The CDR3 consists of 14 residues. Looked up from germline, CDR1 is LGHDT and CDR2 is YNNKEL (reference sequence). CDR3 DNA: TGTGCCAGCAGCCAAGATAGGGTTGGGGAGACCCAGTACTTC. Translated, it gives CASSQDRVGETQYF.

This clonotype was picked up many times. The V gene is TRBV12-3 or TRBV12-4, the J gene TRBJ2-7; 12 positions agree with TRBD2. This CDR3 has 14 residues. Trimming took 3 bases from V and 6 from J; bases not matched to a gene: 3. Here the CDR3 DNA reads TGTGCCAGCAGTTTGGCACTAGCGGGAGGCGAGCAGTACTTC. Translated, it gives CASSLALAGGEQYF.

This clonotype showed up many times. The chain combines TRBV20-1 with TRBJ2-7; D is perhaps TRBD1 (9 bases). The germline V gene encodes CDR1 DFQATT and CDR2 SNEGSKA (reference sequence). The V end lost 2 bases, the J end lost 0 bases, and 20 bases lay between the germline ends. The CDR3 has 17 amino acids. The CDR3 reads CSARKQGASGFSYEQYF. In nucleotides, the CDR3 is TGCAGTGCTAGAAAACAGGGGGCTAGCGGGTTCTCCTACGAGCAGTACTTC.

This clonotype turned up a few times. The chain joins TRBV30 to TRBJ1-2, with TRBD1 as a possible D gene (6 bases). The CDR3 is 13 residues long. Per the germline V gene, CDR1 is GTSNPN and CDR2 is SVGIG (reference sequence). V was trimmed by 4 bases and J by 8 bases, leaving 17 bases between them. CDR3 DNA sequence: TGTGCCTGGACCCTGACAGGCACGGGGGGCTACACCTTC. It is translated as CAWTLTGTGGYTF.

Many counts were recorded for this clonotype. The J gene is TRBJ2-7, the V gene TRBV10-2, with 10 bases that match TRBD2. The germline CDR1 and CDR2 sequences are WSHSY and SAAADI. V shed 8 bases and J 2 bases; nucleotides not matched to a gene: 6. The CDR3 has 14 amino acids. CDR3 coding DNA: TGCGCCAGCCGGAGACTAGCGGGTACCTACGAGCAGTACTTC. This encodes CASRRLAGTYEQYF.

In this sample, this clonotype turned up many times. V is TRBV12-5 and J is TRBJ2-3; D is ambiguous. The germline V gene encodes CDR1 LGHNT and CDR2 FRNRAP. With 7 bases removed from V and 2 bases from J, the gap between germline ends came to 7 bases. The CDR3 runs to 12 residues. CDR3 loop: CASAADTDTQYF. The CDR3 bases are TGTGCTAGTGCCGCTGACACAGATACGCAGTATTTT. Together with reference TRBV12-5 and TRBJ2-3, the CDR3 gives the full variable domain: DARVTQTPRHKVTEMGQEVTMRCQPILGHNTVFWYRQTMMQGLELLAYFRNRAPLDDSGMPKDRFSAEMPDATLATLKIQPSEPRDSAVYFCASAADTDTQYFGPGTRLTVL.

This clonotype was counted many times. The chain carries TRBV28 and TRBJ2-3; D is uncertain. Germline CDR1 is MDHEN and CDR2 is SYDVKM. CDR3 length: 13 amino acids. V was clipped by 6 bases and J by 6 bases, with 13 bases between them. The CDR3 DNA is TGTGCCAGCAGGACGAAGGGTCTTGATACGCAGTATTTT. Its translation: CASRTKGLDTQYF.

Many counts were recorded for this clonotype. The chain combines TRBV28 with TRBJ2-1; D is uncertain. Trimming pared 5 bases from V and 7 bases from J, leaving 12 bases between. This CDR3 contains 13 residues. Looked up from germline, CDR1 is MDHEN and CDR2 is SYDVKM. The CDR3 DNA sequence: TGTGCCAGCAGTACTCAACCGATAAATGAGCAGTTCTTC. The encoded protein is CASSTQPINEQFF.

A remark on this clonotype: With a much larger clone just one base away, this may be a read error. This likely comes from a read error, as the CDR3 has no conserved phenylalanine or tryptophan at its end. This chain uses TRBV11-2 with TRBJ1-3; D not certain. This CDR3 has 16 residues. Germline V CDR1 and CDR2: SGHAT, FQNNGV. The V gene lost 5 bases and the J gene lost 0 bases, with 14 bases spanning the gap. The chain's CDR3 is CASSPTALTSGNTIYL. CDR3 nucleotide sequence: TGTGCCAGCAGCCCGACGGCACTTACCTCTGGAAACACCATATATTTG.

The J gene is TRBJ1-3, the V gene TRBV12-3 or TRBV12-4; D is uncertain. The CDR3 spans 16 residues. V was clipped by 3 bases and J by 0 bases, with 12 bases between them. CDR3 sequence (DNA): TGTGCCAGCAGTTTGGGCCAGGCCCACTCTGGAAACACCATATATTTT. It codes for CASSLGQAHSGNTIYF.

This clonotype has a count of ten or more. CDR3 protein: CASNGQGMETQYF. DNA for the CDR3: TGTGCCAGCAACGGACAGGGTATGGAGACCCAGTACTTC. V is TRBV12-3 or TRBV12-4 and J is TRBJ2-5; 8 bases fit TRBD1. The CDR3 totals 13 residues. V was clipped by 7 bases and J by 5 bases; unmatched bases: 6.

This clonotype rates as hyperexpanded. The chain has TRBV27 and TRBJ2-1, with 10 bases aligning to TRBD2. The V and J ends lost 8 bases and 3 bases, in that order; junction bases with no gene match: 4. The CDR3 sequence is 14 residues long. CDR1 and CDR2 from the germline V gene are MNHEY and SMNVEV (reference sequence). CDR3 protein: CASRRTSGYNEQFF. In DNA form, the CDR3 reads TGTGCCAGCCGGAGGACTAGCGGCTACAATGAGCAGTTCTTC.

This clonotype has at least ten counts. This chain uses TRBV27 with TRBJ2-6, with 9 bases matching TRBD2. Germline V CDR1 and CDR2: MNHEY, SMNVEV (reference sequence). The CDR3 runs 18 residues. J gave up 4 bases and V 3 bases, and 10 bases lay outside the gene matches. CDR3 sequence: CASSFPSSGGSGANVLTF. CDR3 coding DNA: TGTGCCAGCAGTTTCCCGAGTAGCGGGGGATCCGGGGCCAACGTCCTGACTTTC.

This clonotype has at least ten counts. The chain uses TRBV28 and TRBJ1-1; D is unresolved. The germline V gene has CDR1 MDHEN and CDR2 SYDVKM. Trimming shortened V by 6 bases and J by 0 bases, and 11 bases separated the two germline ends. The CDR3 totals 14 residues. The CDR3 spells CASSLARLNTEAFF. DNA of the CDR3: TGTGCCAGCAGCTTGGCCCGGCTGAACACTGAAGCTTTCTTT.

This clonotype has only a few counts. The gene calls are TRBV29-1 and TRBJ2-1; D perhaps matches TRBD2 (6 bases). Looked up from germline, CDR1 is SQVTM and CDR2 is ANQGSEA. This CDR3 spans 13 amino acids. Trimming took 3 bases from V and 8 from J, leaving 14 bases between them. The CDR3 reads CSVDSLPGDEQFF. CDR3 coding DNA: TGCAGCGTTGATAGCTTACCGGGGGATGAGCAGTTCTTC.

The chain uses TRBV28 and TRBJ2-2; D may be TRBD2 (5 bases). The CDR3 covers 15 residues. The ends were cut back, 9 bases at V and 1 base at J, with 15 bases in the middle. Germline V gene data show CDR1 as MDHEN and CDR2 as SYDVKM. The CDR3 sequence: CASKVSGKNTGELFF. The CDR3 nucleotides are TGTGCCAGTAAAGTATCGGGGAAGAACACCGGGGAGCTGTTTTTT.

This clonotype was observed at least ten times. CDR3 sequence (DNA): TGTGCCAGCAGTTTTGAGACAGGGAGATCACCCCTCCACTTT. Residues: CASSFETGRSPLHF. This chain links TRBV27 with TRBJ1-6; TRBD1 matches 7 bases. After removal of 3 bases from V and 10 bases from J, the junction contained 6 bases not matched to a gene. The CDR3 is made up of 14 amino acids. CDR1 and CDR2 (germline): MNHEY, SMNVEV (reference sequence).

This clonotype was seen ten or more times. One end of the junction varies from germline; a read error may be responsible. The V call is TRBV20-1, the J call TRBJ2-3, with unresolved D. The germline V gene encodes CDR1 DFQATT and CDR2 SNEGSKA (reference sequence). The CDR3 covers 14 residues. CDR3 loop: CSAGEARSTDTQYF. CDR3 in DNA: TGCAGTGCTGGAGAAGCGAGAAGCACAGATACGCAGTATTTT.

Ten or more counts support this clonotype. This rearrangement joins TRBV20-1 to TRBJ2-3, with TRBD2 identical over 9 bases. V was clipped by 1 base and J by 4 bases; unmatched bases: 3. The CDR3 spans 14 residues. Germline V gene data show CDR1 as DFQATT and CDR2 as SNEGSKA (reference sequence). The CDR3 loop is CSARVSGSADTQYF. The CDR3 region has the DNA TGCAGTGCTAGAGTTAGCGGGAGCGCAGATACGCAGTATTTT.

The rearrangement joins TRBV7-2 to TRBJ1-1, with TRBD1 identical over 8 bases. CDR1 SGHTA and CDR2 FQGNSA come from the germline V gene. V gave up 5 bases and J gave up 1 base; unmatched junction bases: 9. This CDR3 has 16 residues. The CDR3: CASSPSLGTGNTEAFF. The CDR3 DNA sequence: TGTGCCAGCAGCCCATCTCTTGGGACAGGGAACACTGAAGCTTTCTTT.

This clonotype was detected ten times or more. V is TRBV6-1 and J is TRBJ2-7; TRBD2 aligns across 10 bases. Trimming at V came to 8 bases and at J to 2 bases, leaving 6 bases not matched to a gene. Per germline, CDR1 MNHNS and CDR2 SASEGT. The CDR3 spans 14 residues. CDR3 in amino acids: CASLKREGTYEQYF. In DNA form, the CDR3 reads TGTGCCAGCCTAAAGCGGGAGGGGACCTACGAGCAGTACTTC.

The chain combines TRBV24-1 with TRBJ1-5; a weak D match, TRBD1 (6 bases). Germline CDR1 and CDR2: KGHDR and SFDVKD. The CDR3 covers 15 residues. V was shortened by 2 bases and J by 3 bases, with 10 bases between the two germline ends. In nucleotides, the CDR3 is TGTGCCACCAGTGATTCTCGGGGGCCCAATCAGCCCCAGCATTTT. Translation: CATSDSRGPNQPQHF.